A single sample gave rise to the 28 T cell receptor beta chains below, sequenced in a study of memory B cells and T cells in multiple sclerosis. Method: immunoSEQ multiplex PCR; TCRdb's copy keeps in-frame clones and lacks some. This sample has tens of thousands of clones; around 86% occur once, and the top ten carry approximately 2.5%. After stimulus-free culture, autoproliferating CFSE-dim and non-proliferating CFSE-high T cells were sequenced separately. Roughly 5x10^7 CFSE-labeled PBMCs were cultured around seven days unstimulated, then replicate wells were pooled. Their specific antigens are unknown. The sequenced material came from PBMCs from blood kept in culture. All receptors derive from a human donor with multiple sclerosis.

The genes are TRBV15 and TRBJ2-1; 9 bases align to TRBD2. The germline CDR1 and CDR2 sequences are LNHNV and YYDKDF (reference sequence). The CDR3 is made up of 17 amino acids. After removal of 0 bases from V and 7 bases from J, the junction contained 10 bases not matched to a gene. CDR3 loop: CATSRDYPGTSRNEQFF. The CDR3 coding sequence is TGTGCCACCAGCAGAGATTACCCCGGGACTAGCAGGAATGAGCAGTTCTTC.

The rearrangement uses TRBV18 and TRBJ2-7, with D maybe TRBD1 (6 bases). V was clipped by 5 bases and J by 3 bases, with 11 bases between them. The CDR3 runs to 13 residues. The germline gives CDR1 KGHSH, CDR2 LQKENI. CDR3 sequence: CASSIQGNYEQYF. As DNA, the CDR3 is TGTGCCAGCTCAATACAGGGAAACTACGAGCAGTACTTC.

The J gene is TRBJ1-1, the V gene TRBV5-1, with D unresolved. The CDR3 is 18 residues long. V lost 0 bases to trimming and J lost 0 bases, with 18 bases between them. Germline V gene data show CDR1 as SGHRS and CDR2 as YFSETQ. The DNA for the CDR3 is TGCGCCAGCAGCTTGGGGTTCTCCCCGAGCGGGATGAACACTGAAGCTTTCTTT. Translation: CASSLGFSPSGMNTEAFF. The full variable domain, its missing parts supplied by reference TRBV5-1 and TRBJ1-1, is KAGVTQTPRYLIKTRGQQVTLSCSPISGHRSVSWYQQTPGQGLQFLFEYFSETQRNKGNFPGRFSGRQFSNSRSEMNVSTLELGDSALYLCASSLGFSPSGMNTEAFFGQGTRLTVV.

The V gene is TRBV2, the J gene TRBJ1-2, with D tentatively TRBD1 (5 bases). Germline V gene lookup returns CDR1 SNHLY and CDR2 FYNNEI. The CDR3 has 15 residues. Trimming left V 5 bases short and J 2 bases short, with 15 bases between. The CDR3 DNA sequence: TGTGCCAGCAGTCCTCCAGGGACGCGGAACTATGGCTACACCTTC. Its translation is CASSPPGTRNYGYTF.

The chain has TRBV10-1 and TRBJ2-3; the D gene is possibly TRBD2 (5 bases). Germline-derived CDR1 and CDR2 are WNHNN and SYGVQD (reference sequence). The CDR3 spans 15 residues. V lost 0 bases to trimming and J lost 5 bases, with 12 bases between them. DNA for the CDR3: TGCGCCAGCAGTGAGTCGAGGGCCGGCGAAGATACGCAGTATTTT. Protein sequence: CASSESRAGEDTQYF.

The chain has TRBV5-6 and TRBJ2-3; D call uncertain. Germline V gives CDR1 SGHDT, CDR2 YYEEEE. V was cut by 5 bases and J by 3 bases, with 10 bases left in between. The CDR3 contains 13 residues. The CDR3 sequence is CASRTPGTDTQYF. The CDR3 DNA is TGTGCCAGCAGGACCCCCGGGACAGATACGCAGTATTTT.

This chain links TRBV13 with TRBJ2-1, with TRBD1 as a possible D gene (6 bases). V gave up 3 bases and J gave up 6 bases, with 12 bases separating them. The CDR3 has 14 amino acids. Germline CDR1 PRHDT, CDR2 FYEKMQ (reference sequence). The CDR3 spells CASSFAGEFNEQFF. The CDR3 nucleotides are TGTGCCAGCAGCTTCGCAGGGGAGTTCAATGAGCAGTTCTTC.

The chain links TRBV2 to TRBJ1-5; D is uncertain. The V gene's germline CDR1 is SNHLY and CDR2 FYNNEI. The CDR3 has 14 residues. Trimming shortened V by 7 bases and J by 2 bases, and 12 bases separated the two germline ends. In nucleotides, the CDR3 is TGTGCCAGCAATCAACGGGAGGGCAATCAGCCCCAGCATTTT. This sequence encodes CASNQREGNQPQHF.

This chain uses TRBV5-1 with TRBJ1-3, with D tentatively TRBD1 (6 bases). Germline CDR1 and CDR2: SGHRS and YFSETQ. This CDR3 is 18 amino acids long. The germline V and J ends were trimmed by 0 bases and 0 bases, with 16 bases remaining between them. CDR3 nucleotides: TGCGCCAGCAGCTTGGCCCCACAGGGATTGGGCTCTGGAAACACCATATATTTT. Its protein product is CASSLAPQGLGSGNTIYF.

The CDR3 DNA sequence: TGTGCCGGTACCGACACCGGGGAGCTGTTTTTT. Amino acid sequence: CAGTDTGELFF. V and J are TRBV6-1 and TRBJ2-2; D remains unclear. V dropped 11 bases and J dropped 3 bases, with 7 bases sitting between them. Germline CDR1 and CDR2: MNHNS and SASEGT. This CDR3 is 11 amino acids long.

The chain carries TRBV5-6 and TRBJ2-1; D assignment may be TRBD1 or TRBD2 (5 bases each). CDR1 is SGHDT and CDR2 is YYEEEE in the germline V gene. V was clipped by 1 base and J by 15 bases, with 23 bases between them. The CDR3 consists of 15 residues. The chain's CDR3 is CASSLLREEGLKGFF. CDR3 DNA: TGTGCCAGCAGCTTGCTTCGGGAAGAGGGGCTTAAAGGGTTCTTC.

The chain carries TRBV7-9 and TRBJ2-5; perhaps TRBD2 as D (5 bases). This CDR3 is built from 15 residues. Germline V gene sequence: CDR1 SEHNR, CDR2 FQNEAQ (reference sequence). Trimming stripped 3 bases from V and 1 base from J, with 12 bases between. Here the CDR3 reads CASSLTRGSQETQYF. The CDR3 nucleotides are TGTGCCAGCAGCTTGACCCGGGGAAGCCAAGAGACCCAGTACTTC.

The CDR3 nucleotides read TGCAGCGTTGGGGCGCCAAACAATGAGCAGTTCTTC. Amino acids: CSVGAPNNEQFF. The genes are TRBV29-1 and TRBJ2-1; D not certain. Germline V gene sequence: CDR1 SQVTM, CDR2 ANQGSEA. The germline V and J ends were trimmed by 4 bases and 5 bases, with 9 bases remaining between them. This CDR3 comprises 12 residues.

This chain uses TRBV4-1 with TRBJ2-7, with D perhaps TRBD2 (5 bases). Trimming pared 4 bases from V and 3 bases from J, leaving 13 bases between. This CDR3 has 14 residues. Looked up from germline, CDR1 is MGHRA and CDR2 is YSYEKL. The chain's CDR3 is CASSLWSGDYEQYF. CDR3 DNA sequence: TGCGCCAGCAGCCTGTGGAGCGGCGACTACGAGCAGTACTTC.

This chain joins TRBV30 and TRBJ1-1; possibly TRBD1 for D (5 bases). Trimming stripped 4 bases from V and 3 bases from J, with 12 bases between. The germline CDR1 and CDR2 sequences are GTSNPN and SVGIG (reference sequence). The CDR3 contains 13 residues. CDR3 in DNA: TGTGCCTGGACAGAAGCGGGGGACACTGAAGCTTTCTTT. Translation gives CAWTEAGDTEAFF.

This clone appeared a few times. V usage is TRBV4-1 and J usage is TRBJ2-7; no definite D call. CDR1 and CDR2 from the germline V gene are MGHRA and YSYEKL. The CDR3 spans 15 residues. Trimming took off 1 base at V and 7 bases at J, with 17 bases between the two ends. CDR3 DNA: TGCGCCAGCAGCCAAGTTCAGTCCACCCAATTGGAGCAGTACTTC. It encodes CASSQVQSTQLEQYF.

V is TRBV7-3 and J is TRBJ2-3; 9 positions agree with TRBD2. V shed 2 bases and J 3 bases; nucleotides not matched to a gene: 6. The CDR3 spans 16 residues. CDR1 and CDR2 (germline): SGHTA, FQGTGA. Here the CDR3 reads CASSLSLAGLTDTQYF. The CDR3 nucleotides read TGTGCCAGCAGCTTATCTCTAGCGGGATTGACAGATACGCAGTATTTT.

The rearrangement joins TRBV28 to TRBJ2-2, with unresolved D. Germline CDR1 is MDHEN and CDR2 is SYDVKM. V lost 6 bases to trimming and J lost 8 bases, with 10 bases between them. This CDR3 contains 12 residues. CDR3 sequence reads: CASRSASGELFF. The CDR3 DNA reads TGTGCCAGCAGGTCCGCATCTGGGGAGCTGTTTTTT.

The J gene is TRBJ1-2, the V gene TRBV7-2; no clear D. This CDR3 contains 16 residues. V lost 0 bases and J 0 bases, leaving 11 bases between the germline ends. CDR1 is SGHTA, CDR2 FQGNSA, per germline. CDR3 sequence: CASSLAPRLSNYGYTF. The CDR3 DNA follows: TGTGCCAGCAGCTTAGCGCCTCGGCTATCTAACTATGGCTACACCTTC. The variable domain in full, completed from reference TRBV7-2 and TRBJ1-2, reads GAGVSQSPSNKVTEKGKDVELRCDPISGHTALYWYRQSLGQGLEFLIYFQGNSAPDKSGLPSDRFSAERTGGSVSTLTIQRTQQEDSAVYLCASSLAPRLSNYGYTFGSGTRLTVV.

V usage is TRBV9 and J usage is TRBJ1-1; TRBD1 agrees at 9 bases. There are 15 residues in the CDR3. V trimming: 3 bases; J trimming: 5 bases; junction bases outside the gene matches: 8. CDR1 is SGDLS and CDR2 is YYNGEE in the germline V gene. The CDR3 region has the DNA TGTGCCAGCAGCGCCACCGGGACAGGGAGGACTGAAGCTTTCTTT. The encoded protein is CASSATGTGRTEAFF.

The genes are TRBV4-2 and TRBJ1-1; TRBD1 is a possible D gene (5 bases). Germline loops: CDR1 LGHNA, CDR2 YNFKEQ. Between the trimmed V and J ends, which lost 4 bases and 4 bases, there was a span of 19 bases. CDR3 length equals 16 residues. The DNA of the CDR3 is TGTGCCAGCAGCCCTGGTCTCCGCAGGGTTCCCACTGAAGCTTTCTTT. This sequence encodes CASSPGLRRVPTEAFF.

A few counts support this clone. The chain links TRBV10-2 to TRBJ1-3; D not resolved. Germline assignment: CDR1 WSHSY and CDR2 SAAADI. V was clipped by 3 bases and J by 0 bases, with 9 bases between them. CDR3 length: 15 amino acids. The CDR3 DNA follows: TGCGCCAGCAGTGACCGGGCGTACTCTGGAAACACCATATATTTT. It translates to CASSDRAYSGNTIYF.

The chain has TRBV5-1 and TRBJ1-2; D is uncertain. Trimming stripped 4 bases from V and 3 bases from J, with 13 bases between. Germline CDR1 and CDR2: SGHRS and YFSETQ. CDR3 length: 14 residues. CDR3 loop: CASSLLGDHYGYTF. The CDR3 coding sequence is TGCGCCAGCAGCCTTCTGGGAGATCACTATGGCTACACCTTC.

This chain joins TRBV5-1 and TRBJ2-5; TRBD2 agrees at 14 bases. TRBJ2-7 matches the DNA end more closely, so the J call is doubtful. Looked up from germline, CDR1 is SGHRS and CDR2 is YFSETQ. The CDR3 consists of 17 residues. The CDR3 protein is CASSLGTSGRNSYEQYF. The CDR3 bases are TGCGCCAGCAGCTTGGGGACTAGCGGGAGGAACTCCTACGAGCAGTACTTC.

The rearrangement links TRBV7-9 to TRBJ1-1; 10 positions match TRBD1. Trimming removed 5 bases from V and 6 bases from J; junction bases left unmatched: 12. Germline CDR1 and CDR2: SEHNR and FQNEAQ (reference sequence). The CDR3 has 16 amino acids. The CDR3 bases are TGTGCCAGCAGCCTGTTGTTTTCCGGGACAGGGGCTGAAGCTTTCTTT. This codes for CASSLLFSGTGAEAFF.

V gene TRBV29-1 combines with J gene TRBJ2-1; D gene unclear. Germline V gene data show CDR1 as SQVTM and CDR2 as ANQGSEA. The V end lost 4 bases, the J end lost 4 bases, and 8 bases lay between the germline ends. The CDR3 covers 12 residues. The CDR3 DNA is TGCAGCGTTGGGGGATCTTACAATGAGCAGTTCTTC. This codes for CSVGGSYNEQFF.

The chain employs TRBV15 and TRBJ2-1; maybe TRBD1 (5 bases). The CDR3 length is 13 residues. The V and J ends lost 3 bases and 7 bases respectively, with 10 bases between them. In germline, CDR1 is LNHNV, CDR2 YYDKDF (reference sequence). CDR3 amino acids: CATSSTRVNEQFF. The CDR3 bases are TGTGCCACCAGCAGCACCAGGGTTAATGAGCAGTTCTTC.

V is TRBV27 and J is TRBJ2-3, with 11 bases that match TRBD2. CDR1 MNHEY and CDR2 SMNVEV come from the germline V gene (reference sequence). V lost 3 bases, J lost 6 bases, and 5 bases stayed unmatched. CDR3 length equals 15 residues. The DNA for the CDR3 is TGTGCCAGCAGTTTGACTAGCGGGGTTTACGATACGCAGTATTTT. This translates into CASSLTSGVYDTQYF.